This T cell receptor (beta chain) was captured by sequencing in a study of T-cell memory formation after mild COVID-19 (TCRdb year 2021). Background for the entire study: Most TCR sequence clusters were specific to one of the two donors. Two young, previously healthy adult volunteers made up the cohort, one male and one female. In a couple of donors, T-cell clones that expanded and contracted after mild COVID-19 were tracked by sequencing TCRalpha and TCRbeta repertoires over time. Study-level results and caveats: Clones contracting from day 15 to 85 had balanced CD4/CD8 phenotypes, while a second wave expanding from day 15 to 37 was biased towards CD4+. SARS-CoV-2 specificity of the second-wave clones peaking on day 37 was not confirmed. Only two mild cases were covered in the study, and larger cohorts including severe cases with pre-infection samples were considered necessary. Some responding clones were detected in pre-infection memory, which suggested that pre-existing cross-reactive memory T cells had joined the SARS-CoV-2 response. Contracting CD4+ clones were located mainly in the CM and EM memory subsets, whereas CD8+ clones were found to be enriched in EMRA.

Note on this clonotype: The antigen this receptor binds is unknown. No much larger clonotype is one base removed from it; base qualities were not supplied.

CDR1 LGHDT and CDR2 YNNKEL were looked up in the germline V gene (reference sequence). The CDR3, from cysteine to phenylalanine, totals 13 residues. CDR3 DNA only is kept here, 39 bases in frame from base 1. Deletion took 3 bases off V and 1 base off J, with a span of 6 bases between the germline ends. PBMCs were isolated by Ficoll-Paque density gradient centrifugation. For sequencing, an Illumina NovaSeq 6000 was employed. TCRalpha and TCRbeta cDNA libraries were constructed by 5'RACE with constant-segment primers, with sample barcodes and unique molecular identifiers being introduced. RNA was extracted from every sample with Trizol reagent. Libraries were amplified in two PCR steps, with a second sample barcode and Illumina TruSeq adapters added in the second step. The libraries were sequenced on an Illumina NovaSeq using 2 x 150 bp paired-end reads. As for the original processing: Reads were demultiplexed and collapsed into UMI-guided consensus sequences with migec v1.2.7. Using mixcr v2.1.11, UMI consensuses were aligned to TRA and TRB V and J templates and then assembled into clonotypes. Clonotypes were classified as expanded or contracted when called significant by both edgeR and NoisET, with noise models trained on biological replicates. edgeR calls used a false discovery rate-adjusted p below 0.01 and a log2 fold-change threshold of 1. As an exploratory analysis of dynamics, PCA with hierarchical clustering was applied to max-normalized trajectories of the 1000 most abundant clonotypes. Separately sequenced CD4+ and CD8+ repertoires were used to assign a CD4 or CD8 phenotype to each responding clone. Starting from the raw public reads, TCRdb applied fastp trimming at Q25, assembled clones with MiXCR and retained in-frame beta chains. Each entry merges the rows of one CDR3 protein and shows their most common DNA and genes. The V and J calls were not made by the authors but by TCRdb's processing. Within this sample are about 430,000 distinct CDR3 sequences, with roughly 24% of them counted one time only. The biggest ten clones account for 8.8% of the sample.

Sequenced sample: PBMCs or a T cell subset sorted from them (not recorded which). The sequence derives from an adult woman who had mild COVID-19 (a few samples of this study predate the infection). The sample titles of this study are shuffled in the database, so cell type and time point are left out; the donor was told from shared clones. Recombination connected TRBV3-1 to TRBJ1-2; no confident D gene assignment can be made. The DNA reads TGTGCCAGCAGCCACCGGGTTAACTATGGCTACACCTTC. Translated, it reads CASSHRVNYGYTF.